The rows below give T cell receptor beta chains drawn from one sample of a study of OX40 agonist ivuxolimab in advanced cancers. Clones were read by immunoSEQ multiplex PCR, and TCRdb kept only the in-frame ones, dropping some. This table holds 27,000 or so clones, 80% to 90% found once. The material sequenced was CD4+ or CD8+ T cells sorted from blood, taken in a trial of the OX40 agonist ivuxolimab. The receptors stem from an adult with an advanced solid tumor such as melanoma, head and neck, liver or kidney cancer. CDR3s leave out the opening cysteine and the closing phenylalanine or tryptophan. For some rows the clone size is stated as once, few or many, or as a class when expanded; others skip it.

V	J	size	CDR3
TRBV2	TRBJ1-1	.	ASSETGENTEAF
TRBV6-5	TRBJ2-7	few	ASGFYEQY
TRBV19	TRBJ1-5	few	ASSMTAIGIGNQPQH
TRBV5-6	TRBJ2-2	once	ASSLGYNPNTGELF
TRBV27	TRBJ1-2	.	ASSLSSGTGVFYGYT
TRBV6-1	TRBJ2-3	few	ASSEAAWEGTDTQY
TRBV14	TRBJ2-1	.	ASSPSLAGAGEQF
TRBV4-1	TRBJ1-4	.	ASSQDRQDLNSMF
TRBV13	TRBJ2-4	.	ASSPRPRLAKNIQY
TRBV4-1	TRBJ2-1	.	ASSLDRVHYEQF
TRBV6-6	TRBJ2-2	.	ASSYGQGKYSGELF
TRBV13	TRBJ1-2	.	ASSITPNYGYT
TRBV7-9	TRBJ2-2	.	ASTYTGELF
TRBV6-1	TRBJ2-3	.	ASSEGVTDTQY
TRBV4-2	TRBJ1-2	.	ASSPGGGGYGYT
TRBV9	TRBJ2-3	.	ASSVADGASTDTQY
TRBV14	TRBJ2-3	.	ASSLIRADTQY
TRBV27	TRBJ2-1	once	ASSLTLAYEQF
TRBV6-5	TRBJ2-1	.	ASGEGLAEPSEQF
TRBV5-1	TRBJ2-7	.	ASSSGQGAYEQY
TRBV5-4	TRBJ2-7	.	ASSPGQGNYEQY
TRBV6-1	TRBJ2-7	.	ASSEVGSSYEQY
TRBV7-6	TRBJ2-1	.	ASSFSTSMNEQF
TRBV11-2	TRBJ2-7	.	ASSFSQGYEQY
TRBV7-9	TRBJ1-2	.	ASSATTGTAYGYT
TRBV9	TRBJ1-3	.	ASSAETVVSGNTIY
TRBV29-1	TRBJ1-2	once	SVEFGQGYGYT
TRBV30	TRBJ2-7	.	AWSESYEQY
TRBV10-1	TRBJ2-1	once	ASSEGRGRAEANEQF
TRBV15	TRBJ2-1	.	ATSRGPGGGVGQF
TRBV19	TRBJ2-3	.	ASSIVNWGQGATDTQY
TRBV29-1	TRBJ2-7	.	SAASGVGEQY
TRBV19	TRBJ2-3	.	ASSQTSGSTDTQY
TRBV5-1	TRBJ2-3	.	ASKGPSGGATDTQY
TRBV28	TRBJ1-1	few	ASTEGGTEAF
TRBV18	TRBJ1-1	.	ASSPASSGANTEAF
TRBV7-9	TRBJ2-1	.	ASSQPGSSYNEQF
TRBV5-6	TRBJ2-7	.	ASSPDNSYEQY
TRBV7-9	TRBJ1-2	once	ASSLEGTFNYGYT
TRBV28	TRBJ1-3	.	ASSFPHSGNTIY
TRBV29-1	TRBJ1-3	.	SVVNELGNTIY
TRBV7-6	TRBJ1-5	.	ASSLAEVGQPQH
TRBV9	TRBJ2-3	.	ASSVGAGGTDTQY
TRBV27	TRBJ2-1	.	ASSSPTAGGPNNEQF
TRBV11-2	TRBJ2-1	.	ASSLSLAGAPKDNEQF